These T cell receptor beta chains were read from a single sample in a study of intratumoral heterogeneity in liver cancer. The assay was immunoSEQ multiplex PCR, and TCRdb's table has in-frame clones only and misses some. The profile shows 5,000 to 7,500 clones, over 55% of them singletons. The sample consisted of tumor tissue, taken before any cancer treatment. The receptors come from a woman in her sixties or seventies with hepatocellular carcinoma. Both conserved end residues are part of each CDR3. Each record gives: clone size, V gene, J gene, D gene, CDR3 DNA, CDR3 protein. A D gene is named only where the DNA matches it firmly. Not every row has a clone size; where given, it reads once, few, many or a size class.

abundance: -
v_gene: TRBV2
j_gene: TRBJ2-2
d_gene: -
CDR3nt: TGTGCCAGCAGTGCCGACTACGCGAACACCGGGGAGCTGTTTTTT
CDR3aa: CASSADYANTGELFF

abundance: -
v_gene: TRBV7-3
j_gene: TRBJ2-1
d_gene: -
CDR3nt: TGTGCCAGCAGTTCTCGAGGGGGTCGAGATGAGCAGTTCTTC
CDR3aa: CASSSRGGRDEQFF

abundance: few
v_gene: TRBV15
j_gene: TRBJ1-5
d_gene: -
CDR3nt: TGTGCCACCAGCTTGGAGGGGGATCAGCCCCAGCATTTT
CDR3aa: CATSLEGDQPQHF

abundance: once
v_gene: TRBV2
j_gene: TRBJ1-2
d_gene: -
CDR3nt: TGTGCCAGCAGGGGCTCGGGAAACCCAGGCTCTGGCTACACCTTC
CDR3aa: CASRGSGNPGSGYTF

abundance: few
v_gene: TRBV5-6
j_gene: TRBJ2-7
d_gene: TRBD1
CDR3nt: TGTGCCAGCAGCTCACAGGGGGCTCTGGCTAACGAGCAGTACTTC
CDR3aa: CASSSQGALANEQYF

abundance: -
v_gene: TRBV19
j_gene: TRBJ2-1
d_gene: TRBD1
CDR3nt: TGTGCCAGTAGTATAGGGGACAGCGGAGGAACTAATTACAATGAGCAGTTCTTC
CDR3aa: CASSIGDSGGTNYNEQFF

abundance: -
v_gene: TRBV9
j_gene: TRBJ2-7
d_gene: TRBD2
CDR3nt: TGTGCCAGCAGCTCCCGCCCTCTAGCGGAGGACGACGTTGGCTACGAGCAGTACTTC
CDR3aa: CASSSRPLAEDDVGYEQYF

abundance: -
v_gene: TRBV2
j_gene: TRBJ2-5
d_gene: -
CDR3nt: TGTGCCAGCAGTTCTTACGGGACTGAGGAGACCCAGTACTTC
CDR3aa: CASSSYGTEETQYF

abundance: -
v_gene: TRBV29-1
j_gene: TRBJ1-5
d_gene: -
CDR3nt: TGCAGCGAAGGGGGGGAGAGGCTAAATCAGCCCCAGCATTTT
CDR3aa: CSEGGERLNQPQHF

abundance: -
v_gene: TRBV2
j_gene: TRBJ2-7
d_gene: -
CDR3nt: TGTGCCAGCAGTACCCGAGACGAGCAGTACTTC
CDR3aa: CASSTRDEQYF

abundance: -
v_gene: TRBV9
j_gene: TRBJ1-2
d_gene: -
CDR3nt: TGTGCCAGCAGCAAGATGTGGGGGGACTATGGCTACACCTTC
CDR3aa: CASSKMWGDYGYTF

abundance: -
v_gene: TRBV27
j_gene: TRBJ2-7
d_gene: -
CDR3nt: TGTGCCAGCAGTTTAGAGGGCGTTTACCACGAGCAGTACTTC
CDR3aa: CASSLEGVYHEQYF

abundance: -
v_gene: TRBV9
j_gene: TRBJ2-7
d_gene: TRBD1
CDR3nt: TGTGCCAGCACTCAGGGGGTACAGCCCTACGAGCAGTACTTC
CDR3aa: CASTQGVQPYEQYF

abundance: -
v_gene: TRBV7-9
j_gene: TRBJ2-5
d_gene: TRBD2
CDR3nt: TGTGCCAGCAGCACTGGACTAGCGGGAGAAGAGACCCAGTACTTC
CDR3aa: CASSTGLAGEETQYF

abundance: -
v_gene: TRBV19
j_gene: TRBJ2-3
d_gene: -
CDR3nt: TGTGCCAGTAGTATGAGCACAGATACGCAGTATTTT
CDR3aa: CASSMSTDTQYF

abundance: -
v_gene: TRBV3-1/TRBV3-2
j_gene: TRBJ2-5
d_gene: TRBD1
CDR3nt: TGTGCCAGCAGCCAAGATAAGGCCAGGGGGCAAGGAGAGACCCAGTACTTC
CDR3aa: CASSQDKARGQGETQYF

abundance: few
v_gene: TRBV7-9
j_gene: TRBJ1-1
d_gene: -
CDR3nt: TGTGCCAGCAGCTTAGACCTGAACACTGAAGCTTTCTTT
CDR3aa: CASSLDLNTEAFF

abundance: few
v_gene: TRBV7-9
j_gene: TRBJ1-4
d_gene: TRBD1
CDR3nt: TGTGCCAGCAGCATACCGGACAGGGGGCCGGAAAAACTGTTTTTT
CDR3aa: CASSIPDRGPEKLFF

abundance: few
v_gene: TRBV19
j_gene: TRBJ1-5
d_gene: -
CDR3nt: TGTGCCAGTGCTTATGGGGCGCGCAATCAGCCCCAGCATTTT
CDR3aa: CASAYGARNQPQHF

abundance: -
v_gene: TRBV5-4
j_gene: TRBJ1-4
d_gene: -
CDR3nt: TGTGCCAGCAGTTCAGCAGGGTGGGGGAATAATGAAAAACTGTTTTTT
CDR3aa: CASSSAGWGNNEKLFF

abundance: few
v_gene: TRBV29-1
j_gene: TRBJ2-7
d_gene: TRBD2
CDR3nt: TGCAGCGTCCCGGGACTAGCGGGGAGCGAGCAGTACTTC
CDR3aa: CSVPGLAGSEQYF

abundance: -
v_gene: TRBV5-1
j_gene: TRBJ1-1
d_gene: -
CDR3nt: TGCGCCAGCAGCCAGCAGTCGGTTACGAACACTGAAGCTTTCTTT
CDR3aa: CASSQQSVTNTEAFF

abundance: -
v_gene: TRBV30
j_gene: TRBJ2-4
d_gene: -
CDR3nt: TGTGCCTGGAGTATGGACTGGTTGGCCAAAAACATTCAGTACTTC
CDR3aa: CAWSMDWLAKNIQYF

abundance: -
v_gene: TRBV28
j_gene: TRBJ2-6
d_gene: -
CDR3nt: TGTGCCAGCAGTTTCGGGAGAACACTTGGGGCCAACGTCCTGACTTTC
CDR3aa: CASSFGRTLGANVLTF

abundance: -
v_gene: TRBV6-1
j_gene: TRBJ2-7
d_gene: -
CDR3nt: TGTGCCAGCAGTGAAATGGGCCTGGGGCCCTACGAGCAGTACTTC
CDR3aa: CASSEMGLGPYEQYF

abundance: -
v_gene: TRBV4-1
j_gene: TRBJ2-3
d_gene: TRBD2
CDR3nt: TGCGCCAGCAGCCTTAGATTTAGGACTAGCGAGTCTGCTGGCACAGATACGCAGTATTTT
CDR3aa: CASSLRFRTSESAGTDTQYF

abundance: -
v_gene: TRBV7-9
j_gene: TRBJ1-2
d_gene: -
CDR3nt: TGTGCCAGCAGCTTAGATGCAGTCTATGGCTACACCTTC
CDR3aa: CASSLDAVYGYTF

abundance: -
v_gene: TRBV7-9
j_gene: TRBJ1-4
d_gene: TRBD1
CDR3nt: TGTGCCAGCGGAAGACAGGGGGCGGTTGAAAAACTGTTTTTT
CDR3aa: CASGRQGAVEKLFF

abundance: -
v_gene: TRBV9
j_gene: TRBJ1-1
d_gene: -
CDR3nt: TGTGCCAGCAGCGTAGCTGGAGGGGACACTGAAGCTTTCTTT
CDR3aa: CASSVAGGDTEAFF

abundance: medium-sized
v_gene: TRBV27
j_gene: TRBJ2-2
d_gene: -
CDR3nt: TGTGCCAGCAGTTCTGGGACGGTTAGAACCGGGGAGCTGTTTTTT
CDR3aa: CASSSGTVRTGELFF

abundance: -
v_gene: TRBV5-6
j_gene: TRBJ1-4
d_gene: -
CDR3nt: TGTGCCAGCAGCCTGAGGTCAGGGGTCGGCGAAAAACTGTTTTTT
CDR3aa: CASSLRSGVGEKLFF

abundance: -
v_gene: TRBV5-6
j_gene: TRBJ2-1
d_gene: -
CDR3nt: TGTGCCAGCAGAAGAGCCTCAGGGATCTACAATGAGCAGTTCTTC
CDR3aa: CASRRASGIYNEQFF

abundance: -
v_gene: TRBV7-9
j_gene: TRBJ2-2
d_gene: TRBD1
CDR3nt: TGTGCCAGCAGACCAACAGGGGGCAACGGGGAGCTGTTTTTT
CDR3aa: CASRPTGGNGELFF

abundance: once
v_gene: TRBV2
j_gene: TRBJ2-7
d_gene: -
CDR3nt: TGTGCCAGCAAAACTAGTGGCGGATACGAGCAGTACTTC
CDR3aa: CASKTSGGYEQYF

abundance: -
v_gene: TRBV7-9
j_gene: TRBJ1-1
d_gene: -
CDR3nt: TGTGCCAGCAGCCAAAGCTGGGGTGAGGCTTTCTTT
CDR3aa: CASSQSWGEAFF

abundance: -
v_gene: TRBV2
j_gene: TRBJ2-1
d_gene: TRBD2
CDR3nt: TGTGCCAGCAGTGAAGGGGTTCAGAAGGGCGGGAGGAGGGGATTCTTC
CDR3aa: CASSEGVQKGGRRGFF

abundance: -
v_gene: TRBV27
j_gene: TRBJ2-2
d_gene: -
CDR3nt: TGTGCCAGCAGTCTAAATTTTCAGGGGAGCGGGGAGCTGTTTTTT
CDR3aa: CASSLNFQGSGELFF

abundance: -
v_gene: TRBV12-1
j_gene: TRBJ2-7
d_gene: -
CDR3nt: TGTGCCAGCAGCGATGAGGGACAGGTAACCTACGAGCAGTACTTC
CDR3aa: CASSDEGQVTYEQYF

abundance: -
v_gene: TRBV29-1
j_gene: TRBJ2-1
d_gene: TRBD1
CDR3nt: TGCAGCCTCCCCCAGACAGGGGATTTCCGCGATTGGGCCAATGAGCAGTTCTTC
CDR3aa: CSLPQTGDFRDWANEQFF

abundance: -
v_gene: TRBV6-5
j_gene: TRBJ1-1
d_gene: -
CDR3nt: TGTGCCAGCAGTCCGCCCACAGGGTCCAACACTGAAGCTTTCTTT
CDR3aa: CASSPPTGSNTEAFF

abundance: once
v_gene: TRBV3-1/TRBV3-2
j_gene: TRBJ2-5
d_gene: -
CDR3nt: TGTGCCAGCAGCCAAGACGGCGCGGGGAAAGAGACCCAGTACTTC
CDR3aa: CASSQDGAGKETQYF

abundance: -
v_gene: TRBV21-1
j_gene: TRBJ2-3
d_gene: -
CDR3nt: TGTGCCAGCAGCACAGGGGCTGGACAGAGCACAGATACGCAGTATTTT
CDR3aa: CASSTGAGQSTDTQYF

abundance: -
v_gene: TRBV6-5
j_gene: TRBJ1-2
d_gene: TRBD1
CDR3nt: TGTGCCAGCAAAGACACAGGGGCGACTAACTATGGCTACACCTTC
CDR3aa: CASKDTGATNYGYTF

abundance: -
v_gene: TRBV4-1
j_gene: TRBJ1-6
d_gene: -
CDR3nt: TGCGCCAGCAGCCAACTCCCGGGGGCCAGGGAAGATTCACCCCTCCACTTT
CDR3aa: CASSQLPGAREDSPLHF

abundance: -
v_gene: TRBV4-1
j_gene: TRBJ2-5
d_gene: TRBD2
CDR3nt: TGCGCCAGCAGCCAGACGGGGGGGGCTGGGGAGACCCAGTACTTC
CDR3aa: CASSQTGGAGETQYF

abundance: medium-sized
v_gene: TRBV4-1
j_gene: TRBJ2-7
d_gene: -
CDR3nt: TGCGCCAGCAGCCGACCTAGCGCTACCTACGAGCAGTACTTC
CDR3aa: CASSRPSATYEQYF

abundance: few
v_gene: TRBV10-1
j_gene: TRBJ1-2
d_gene: -
CDR3nt: TGCGCCAGCAGTGAGTCCCAATGGTTGGGGCGTGGCTATGGCTACACCTTC
CDR3aa: CASSESQWLGRGYGYTF

abundance: -
v_gene: TRBV29-1
j_gene: TRBJ2-7
d_gene: TRBD1
CDR3nt: TGCAGCGTCCAGGACAGGGGGTCCTACGAGCAGTACTTC
CDR3aa: CSVQDRGSYEQYF

abundance: -
v_gene: TRBV5-1
j_gene: TRBJ2-3
d_gene: -
CDR3nt: TGCGCCAGCAGTCAGAGCTTGGGGCCTATTAGGGTCAAAGAAAATTTT
CDR3aa: CASSQSLGPIRVKENF

abundance: -
v_gene: TRBV5-8
j_gene: TRBJ1-2
d_gene: -
CDR3nt: TGTGCCAGCAGCTTGGGCTACTCAGGGGATGGCTACACCTTC
CDR3aa: CASSLGYSGDGYTF

abundance: -
v_gene: TRBV28
j_gene: TRBJ1-1
d_gene: -
CDR3nt: TGTGCCAGCACCCTGTGGAACACTGAAGCTTTCTTT
CDR3aa: CASTLWNTEAFF

abundance: -
v_gene: TRBV20-1
j_gene: TRBJ2-2
d_gene: -
CDR3nt: TGCAGTGCTAGTTGGGGCCCAAACAACCCCGGGGAGCTGTTTTTT
CDR3aa: CSASWGPNNPGELFF

abundance: few
v_gene: TRBV6-5
j_gene: TRBJ1-2
d_gene: -
CDR3nt: TGTGCCAGCAGTTACTCTCGGGGCCCCTATGGCTACACCTTC
CDR3aa: CASSYSRGPYGYTF

abundance: few
v_gene: TRBV2
j_gene: TRBJ2-7
d_gene: -
CDR3nt: TGTGCCAGCATCGAGGGCCCAACCTACGAGCAGTACTTC
CDR3aa: CASIEGPTYEQYF

abundance: -
v_gene: TRBV28
j_gene: TRBJ2-1
d_gene: -
CDR3nt: TGTGCCAGCAGTTTGGGCAGGGTTAATGAGCAGTTCTTC
CDR3aa: CASSLGRVNEQFF

abundance: -
v_gene: TRBV9
j_gene: TRBJ2-3
d_gene: -
CDR3nt: TGTGCCAGCAGCGTGGGCGGGAGCACAGATACGCAGTATTTT
CDR3aa: CASSVGGSTDTQYF

abundance: few
v_gene: TRBV28
j_gene: TRBJ2-7
d_gene: -
CDR3nt: TGTGCCAGCAGTTCTACAAGTCCTACCTACGAGCAGTACTTC
CDR3aa: CASSSTSPTYEQYF